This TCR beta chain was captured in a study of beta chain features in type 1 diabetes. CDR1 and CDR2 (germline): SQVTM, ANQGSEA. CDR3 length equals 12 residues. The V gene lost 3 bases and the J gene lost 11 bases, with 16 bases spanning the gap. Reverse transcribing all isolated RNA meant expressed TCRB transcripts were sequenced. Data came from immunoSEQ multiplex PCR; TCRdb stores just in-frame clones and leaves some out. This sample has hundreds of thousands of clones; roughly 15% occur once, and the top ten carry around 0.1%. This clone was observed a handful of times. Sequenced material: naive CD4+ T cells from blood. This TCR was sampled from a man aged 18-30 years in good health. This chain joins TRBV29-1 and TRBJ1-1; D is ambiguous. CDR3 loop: CSVDRQPNGAFF. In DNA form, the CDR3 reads TGCAGCGTTGATCGGCAACCCAATGGGGCTTTCTTT.